This T cell receptor beta chain was observed in a study of blood T cell repertoires in COVID-19. Study background: Acute-phase and convalescent COVID-19 samples originated in the United States, Italy and Spain. In each case, the material was cDNA or gDNA derived from T cells, B-cell-depleted T cells, or PBMCs.

TCRdb's table, derived via immunoSEQ multiplex PCR, lists solely in-frame clones and lacks some. This sample has nearly 80,000 clones; about 83% occur once, and the top ten carry 3% to 4%. CDR1 SQVTM and CDR2 ANQGSEA come from the germline V gene. CDR3 length equals 14 residues. V was clipped by 1 base and J by 6 bases, with 13 bases between them. The chain joins TRBV29-1 to TRBJ2-1; D is perhaps TRBD1 (5 bases). The sequence was obtained from a man in his fifties with acute or convalescent COVID-19. The material sequenced was peripheral blood. The CDR3 region has the DNA TGCAGCGTTGAAGCAGGGTTGAATTTCAATGAGCAGTTCTTC. Amino acids: CSVEAGLNFNEQFF.